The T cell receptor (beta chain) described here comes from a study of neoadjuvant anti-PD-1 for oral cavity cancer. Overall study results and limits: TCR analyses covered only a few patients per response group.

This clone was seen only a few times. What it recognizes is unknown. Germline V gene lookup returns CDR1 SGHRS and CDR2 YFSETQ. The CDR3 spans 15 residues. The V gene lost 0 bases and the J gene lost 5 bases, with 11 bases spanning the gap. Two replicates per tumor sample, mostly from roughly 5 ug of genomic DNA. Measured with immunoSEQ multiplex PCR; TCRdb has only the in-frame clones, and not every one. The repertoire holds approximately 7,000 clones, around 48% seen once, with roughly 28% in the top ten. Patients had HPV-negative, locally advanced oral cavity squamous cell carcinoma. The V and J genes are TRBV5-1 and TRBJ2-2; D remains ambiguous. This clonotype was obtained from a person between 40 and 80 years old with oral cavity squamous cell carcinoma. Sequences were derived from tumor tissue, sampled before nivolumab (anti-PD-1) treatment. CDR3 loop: CASSLVGPDTGELFF. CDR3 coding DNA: TGCGCCAGCAGCTTGGTTGGTCCAGATACCGGGGAGCTGTTTTTT.